These 18 T cell receptor beta chains were sequenced from one sample in a study of blood T cell repertoires in COVID-19. Here immunoSEQ multiplex PCR was the method, and the copy in TCRdb shows in-frame clones only, minus some. This sample has about 190,000 clones, with 65% to 80% found just once. Sequencing input: peripheral blood. The receptors derive from a man between 50 and 59 years old who had recovered from COVID-19.

This chain links TRBV19 with TRBJ1-1; D perhaps matches TRBD1 (6 bases). CDR3 length equals 15 residues. V gave up 6 bases and J gave up 7 bases, with 21 bases separating them. Germline CDR1 and CDR2: LNHDA and SQIVND (reference sequence). CDR3 nucleotides: TGTGCCAGTAGCAGAATCGCGGGGGCTAGAAATGAAGCTTTCTTT. Protein sequence: CASSRIAGARNEAFF. Complete variable domain (other parts from reference TRBV19 and TRBJ1-1): DGGITQSPKYLFRKEGQNVTLSCEQNLNHDAMYWYRQDPGQGLRLIYYSQIVNDFQKGDIAEGYSVSREKKESFPLTVTSAQKNPTAFYLCASSRIAGARNEAFFGQGTRLTVV.

The V and J genes are TRBV27 and TRBJ2-1; TRBD2 is a possible D gene (6 bases). The CDR3 length is 17 residues. V dropped 2 bases and J dropped 4 bases, with 18 bases sitting between them. Germline CDR1 and CDR2: MNHEY and SMNVEV (reference sequence). CDR3: CASSLRPEAGRYNEQFF. The CDR3 DNA reads as TGTGCCAGCAGTTTACGACCGGAAGCGGGCCGTTACAATGAGCAGTTCTTC.

The rearrangement joins TRBV19 to TRBJ2-3, with 9 bases lining up with TRBD1. V shed 4 bases and J 2 bases; nucleotides not matched to a gene: 7. This CDR3 is 16 amino acids long. Germline CDR1 and CDR2: LNHDA and SQIVND (reference sequence). This CDR3 is CASSNPGQGDTDTQYF. The CDR3 DNA sequence: TGTGCCAGTAGTAACCCGGGACAGGGAGACACAGATACGCAGTATTTT.

V and J are TRBV28 and TRBJ2-7, with 9 bases aligning to TRBD2. The CDR3 extends over 14 amino acids. Unmatched junction bases numbered 5, after V lost 3 bases and J lost 5 bases. CDR1 MDHEN and CDR2 SYDVKM come from the germline V gene. The CDR3 loop reads CASSLSGRFDEQYF. CDR3 in DNA: TGTGCCAGCAGTTTGAGCGGGAGGTTCGACGAGCAGTACTTC.

This sequence joins TRBV5-6 and TRBJ2-5; the match to TRBD2 covers 7 bases. This CDR3 is 13 amino acids long. Germline trimming cut 2 bases from V and 3 bases from J; bases unmatched to any gene: 1. Germline CDR1 reads SGHDT; CDR2 reads YYEEEE. CDR3 DNA: TGTGCCAGCAGCTTTGGGGGGGAAGAGACCCAGTACTTC. Protein: CASSFGGEETQYF.

This clone has just a few counts. The chain combines TRBV6-1 with TRBJ2-1, with 10 bases matching TRBD1. The CDR3 contains 15 residues. CDR1 and CDR2 (germline): MNHNS, SASEGT. V was pared by 3 bases and J by 4 bases, with 3 bases of the junction left unmatched. In DNA, the CDR3 is TGTGCCAGCAGTGAGGACAGGGGGTTTTACAATGAGCAGTTCTTC. Translated, it gives CASSEDRGFYNEQFF.

Only a few counts were recorded for this clone. V usage is TRBV2 and J usage is TRBJ2-7, with 10 bases lining up with TRBD2. Germline V gives CDR1 SNHLY, CDR2 FYNNEI. The CDR3 is made up of 16 amino acids. Unmatched junction bases numbered 11, after V lost 7 bases and J lost 2 bases. Written as DNA, the CDR3 is TGTGCCAGCAATATATTAGCGGGAGGAAGTCCCTACGAGCAGTACTTC. Its translation is CASNILAGGSPYEQYF.

The chain couples TRBV18 to TRBJ2-3, with D tentatively TRBD2 (5 bases). In germline, CDR1 is KGHSH, CDR2 LQKENI. This CDR3 has 15 residues. The ends were cut back, 3 bases at V and 2 bases at J, with 12 bases in the middle. CDR3 nucleotides: TGTGCCAGCTCACCCCGCGGGCTCCCCACAGATACGCAGTATTTT. Translating gives CASSPRGLPTDTQYF.

V usage is TRBV10-3 and J usage is TRBJ2-3; 7 nucleotides agree with TRBD1. V was pared by 10 bases and J by 6 bases, with 10 bases of the junction left unmatched. Germline lookup yields CDR1 ENHRY and CDR2 SYGVKD. The CDR3 is 13 residues long. The DNA for the CDR3 is TGTGCCACCAACACAGGGGATGGCGATACGCAGTATTTT. Translating it yields CATNTGDGDTQYF.

The CDR3 loop reads CSARRETQYF. In DNA form, the CDR3 reads TGCAGTGCTAGACGAGAGACCCAGTACTTC. The rearrangement uses TRBV20-1 and TRBJ2-5; D remains unclear. The CDR3 totals 10 residues. In germline, CDR1 is DFQATT, CDR2 SNEGSKA (reference sequence). The V end lost 2 bases, the J end lost 4 bases, and 2 bases lay between the germline ends.

This chain connects TRBV20-1 to TRBJ2-5; 7 bases line up with TRBD1. Germline loops: CDR1 DFQATT, CDR2 SNEGSKA (reference sequence). The CDR3 spans 13 residues. V lost 5 bases, J lost 5 bases, and 8 bases stayed unmatched. The DNA for the CDR3 is TGCAGTGCTGGTGGACAGGCGGAGGAGACCCAGTACTTC. Its protein product is CSAGGQAEETQYF.

The chain links TRBV6-5 to TRBJ2-7; 12 bases agree with TRBD2. Losses at the gene ends were 6 bases for V and 2 bases for J; bases not matched to a gene: 2. Germline CDR1 reads MNHEY; CDR2 reads SVGAGI. The CDR3 is 14 residues long. CDR3: CASRRLAGAYEQYF. In DNA, the CDR3 is TGTGCCAGCAGGCGACTAGCGGGAGCCTACGAGCAGTACTTC.

This chain joins TRBV4-3 and TRBJ2-2; no definite D call. CDR3 length: 14 amino acids. The V gene's germline CDR1 is LGHNA and CDR2 YSLEER. The V end was cut by 4 bases, the J end by 1 base, with 7 bases between. The DNA of the CDR3 is TGCGCCAGCAGCCGGGCCTTGAACACCGGGGAGCTGTTTTTT. Translation gives CASSRALNTGELFF.

The V gene is TRBV15, the J gene TRBJ1-5; 7 bases match TRBD1. The CDR3 is 14 amino acids. The germline CDR1 and CDR2 sequences are LNHNV and YYDKDF (reference sequence). V lost 5 bases and J lost 1; bases outside the gene matches: 2. CDR3 residues: CATSGQESNQPQHF. The CDR3 DNA reads TGTGCCACCAGCGGACAGGAGAGCAATCAGCCCCAGCATTTT.

This clone appeared a single time. The V call is TRBV9, the J call TRBJ2-2; 9 bases are shared with TRBD2. J gave up 5 bases and V 3 bases, and 17 bases lay outside the gene matches. This CDR3 spans 19 amino acids. CDR1 and CDR2 (germline): SGDLS, YYNGEE. The CDR3 region has the DNA TGTGCCAGCAGCGGGGCAGTTAAGATTAGCGGGAGAAATACCGGGGAGCTGTTTTTT. Translated, it gives CASSGAVKISGRNTGELFF.

The chain has TRBV11-2 and TRBJ2-4; 7 bases line up with TRBD1. Per the germline V gene, CDR1 is SGHAT and CDR2 is FQNNGV. The CDR3 sequence is 17 residues long. With V trimmed by 0 bases and J by 0 bases, 5 bases remained unmatched. Here the CDR3 reads CASSLDSGGLAKNIQYF. Here the CDR3 DNA reads TGTGCCAGCAGCTTAGATTCAGGGGGATTAGCCAAAAACATTCAGTACTTC.

To note about this clone: A read error may account for a junction end that differs from germline. J is TRBJ2-7 and V is TRBV30; 11 bases agree with TRBD2. Per germline, CDR1 GTSNPN and CDR2 SVGIG (reference sequence). The CDR3 has 14 amino acids. CDR3 nucleotides: TGTGCCTGGAGTATCGGTCATAGAACCGGGACTAGCGGCTTC. It is translated as CAWSIGHRTGTSGF.

This sequence joins TRBV5-1 and TRBJ2-2; D is possibly TRBD1 (6 bases). V lost 4 bases and J lost 6, with 10 bases in between. In germline, CDR1 is SGHRS, CDR2 YFSETQ. This CDR3 is 13 amino acids long. CDR3 nucleotides: TGCGCCAGCAGCCAAGGGGGAGCCGGGGAGCTGTTTTTT. It specifies CASSQGGAGELFF.